This T cell receptor (beta chain) was recorded in a study of monozygotic twins with inflammatory bowel disease. Whole-study results and caveats: By inverse Simpson index, TCRbeta diversity was lower in IBD patients than in healthy co-twins.

A word on this clonotype: Its antigen is not known.

TCRdb re-called the 5' RACE reads, yielding one record per CDR3 amino acid sequence without DNA. This listing includes around 450,000 distinct CDR3 sequences. From whole blood, total RNA was isolated without any sorting of T cells. Germline lookup yields CDR1 SGHDT and CDR2 YYEEEE. The CDR3 is 16 residues long. The J gene is TRBJ2-2, the V gene TRBV5-6; the TCRdb D gene call, TRBD1, has no DNA to confirm it. This sequence originates from a human donor with ulcerative colitis or Crohn's disease, or a healthy co-twin of an affected twin (not recorded which). The sequenced sample consisted of blood. CDR3 residues: CASSSPGQINTGELFF.